This T cell receptor beta chain was profiled in a study of shared clonotypes between healthy human individuals. Profiling relied on immunoSEQ multiplex PCR, and the TCRdb table lists in-frame clones only, not all of them. The data contain 950,000 to 1,100,000 clones, about 80% of them singletons. With V trimmed by 5 bases and J by 5 bases, 7 bases remained unmatched. The CDR3 is 15 amino acids. Germline V gene sequence: CDR1 MDHEN, CDR2 SYDVKM. The sequence came from a man between 18 and 29 years old in good health. Some clones in this sample may be carry-over from other donors' samples. Sequencing input: memory CD4+ T cells from PBMCs. Described subset: CD45RA-negative fraction. The rearrangement uses TRBV28 and TRBJ1-5; TRBD1 aligns across 9 bases. For the CDR3, the DNA is TGTGCCAGCAGTCCGGGGACAGGGAGGTATCAGCCCCAGCATTTT. This gives the protein CASSPGTGRYQPQHF.